Below, one TCR beta chain is given with its context. The data are from a study of blood T cell repertoires in COVID-19. V was shortened by 3 bases and J by 7 bases, with 13 bases between the two germline ends. Germline V lookup: CDR1 DFQATT, CDR2 SNEGSKA (reference sequence). The CDR3 has 13 residues. The data were produced by immunoSEQ multiplex PCR, yet TCRdb's version contains in-frame clones alone and is incomplete. The sample records 65,000 to 90,000 clones, about 80% being singletons. Source material: peripheral blood. This TCR came from a human donor in a cohort sampled during active COVID-19. V usage is TRBV20-1 and J usage is TRBJ1-5, with a possible D match to TRBD1 (6 bases). DNA of the CDR3: TGCAGTGCTAGTCTTGGGGGCGGGCAGCCCCAGCATTTT. Protein product: CSASLGGGQPQHF.